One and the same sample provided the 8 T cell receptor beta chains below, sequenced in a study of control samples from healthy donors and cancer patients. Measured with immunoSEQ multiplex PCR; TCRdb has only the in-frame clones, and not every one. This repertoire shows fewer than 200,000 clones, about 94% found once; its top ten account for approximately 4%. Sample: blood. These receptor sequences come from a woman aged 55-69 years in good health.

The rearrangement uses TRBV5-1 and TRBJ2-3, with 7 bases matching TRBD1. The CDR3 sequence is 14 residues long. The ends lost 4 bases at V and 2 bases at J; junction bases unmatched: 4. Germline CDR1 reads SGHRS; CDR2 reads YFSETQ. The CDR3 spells CASSPGQHTDTQYF. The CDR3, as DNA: TGCGCCAGCAGCCCGGGACAGCACACAGATACGCAGTATTTT.

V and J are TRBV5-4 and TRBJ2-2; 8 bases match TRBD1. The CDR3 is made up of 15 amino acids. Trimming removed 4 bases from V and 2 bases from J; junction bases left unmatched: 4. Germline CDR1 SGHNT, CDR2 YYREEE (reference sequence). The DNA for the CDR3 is TGTGCCAGCAGCCCCAGGGGGCGAAACACCGGGGAGCTGTTTTTT. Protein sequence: CASSPRGRNTGELFF.

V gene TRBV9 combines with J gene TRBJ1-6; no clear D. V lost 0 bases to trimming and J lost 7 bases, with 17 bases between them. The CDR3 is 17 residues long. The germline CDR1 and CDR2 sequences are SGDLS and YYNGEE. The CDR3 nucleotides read TGTGCCAGCAGCGTAGAGCCCGGTAGTTCGCGAAATTCACCCCTCCACTTT. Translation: CASSVEPGSSRNSPLHF.

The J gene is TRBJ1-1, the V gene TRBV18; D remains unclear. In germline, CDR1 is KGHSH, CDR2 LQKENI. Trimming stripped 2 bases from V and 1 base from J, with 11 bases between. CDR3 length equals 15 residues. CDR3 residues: CASSPGLITNTEAFF. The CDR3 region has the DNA TGTGCCAGCTCACCAGGCCTCATCACGAACACTGAAGCTTTCTTT.

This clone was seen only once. The CDR3 sequence is CASSESSGGAFRDEQFF. CDR3 sequence (DNA): TGTGCCAGCAGCGAAAGTAGCGGGGGGGCCTTCCGAGATGAGCAGTTCTTC. The gene calls are TRBV6-2 or TRBV6-3 and TRBJ2-1; 11 bases are shared with TRBD2. The CDR3 totals 17 residues. J was trimmed by 8 bases and V by 6 bases; bases with no gene match: 15. The germline gives CDR1 MNHEY, CDR2 SVGEGT.

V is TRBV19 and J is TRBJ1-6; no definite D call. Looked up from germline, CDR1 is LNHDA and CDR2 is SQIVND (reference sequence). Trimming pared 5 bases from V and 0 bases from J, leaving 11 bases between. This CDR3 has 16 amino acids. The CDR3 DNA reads TGTGCCAGTAGTGAAACCTTCAGCTCCTATAATTCACCCCTCCACTTT. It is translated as CASSETFSSYNSPLHF. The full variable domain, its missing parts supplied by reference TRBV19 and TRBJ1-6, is DGGITQSPKYLFRKEGQNVTLSCEQNLNHDAMYWYRQDPGQGLRLIYYSQIVNDFQKGDIAEGYSVSREKKESFPLTVTSAQKNPTAFYLCASSETFSSYNSPLHFGNGTRLTVT.

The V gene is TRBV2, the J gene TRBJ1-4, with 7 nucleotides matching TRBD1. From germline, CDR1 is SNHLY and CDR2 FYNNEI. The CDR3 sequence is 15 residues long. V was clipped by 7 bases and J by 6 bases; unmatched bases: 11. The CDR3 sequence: CASKASGQRYEKLFF. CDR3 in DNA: TGTGCCAGCAAGGCCTCGGGACAGAGATATGAAAAACTGTTTTTT. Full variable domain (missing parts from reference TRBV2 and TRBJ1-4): EPEVTQTPSHQVTQMGQEVILRCVPISNHLYFYWYRQILGQKVEFLVSFYNNEISEKSEIFDDQFSVERPDGSNFTLKIRSTKLEDSAMYFCASKASGQRYEKLFFGSGTQLSVL.

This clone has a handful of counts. CDR3 nucleotide sequence: TGTGCCAGCAGCGACCGACTTGGGGGTACAGATACGCAGTATTTT. Translated: CASSDRLGGTDTQYF. The chain has TRBV7-3 and TRBJ2-3; D is tentatively TRBD1 or TRBD2 (5 bases each). Trimming took off 5 bases at V and 3 bases at J, with 15 bases between the two ends. The CDR3 contains 15 residues. The germline V gene has CDR1 SGHTA and CDR2 FQGTGA.